The following is a T cell receptor (beta chain) sequence with its context. Its antigen target is currently unknown. No qualities accompany the bases; no much larger clone lies one base away. CDR1 SGHTA and CDR2 FQGNSA were looked up in the germline V gene. Trimming leaves V shorter by 5 bases and J shorter by 7 bases, with the junction holding 15 bases beyond the gene matches. Taken from cysteine to phenylalanine, the CDR3 has 17 residues. This entry keeps only the CDR3 DNA: 51 bases, framed from base 1. The cohort was made up of roughly 670 healthy bone marrow donors. At the time of sampling, every cohort member was nominally healthy, though immune exposures that went unrecorded were likely present. The donor tested CMV seronegative, placing the donor among the 350 or so seronegative members of the cohort. Each donor provided a peripheral blood sample, and peripheral blood mononuclear cells were used for TCR beta sequencing. Genomic DNA was extracted from the blood cell samples with the Qiagen DNeasy Blood Extraction Kit.

This sample stems from a study of cytomegalovirus exposure and HLA in healthy donors (dated by TCRdb to between 2016 and 2019). Study-wide context: An earlier analysis of 587 of the donors reported about 290 Gb of sequence data and around 120 million unique TCR beta sequences from roughly 180 million T cells. Around 330 gigabases of sequencing data and approximately 91 million unique TCR sequences made up an early release that covered some 640 HLA-typed donors. The genetic ancestry cluster associated with self-reported Caucasian donors included 81% of the roughly 360 genotyped donors. The study aimed to test whether signatures of past pathogen exposure could be identified by cataloging public T cell receptors. The study profiled the T cell repertoires of hundreds of subjects by immunosequencing and related them to cytomegalovirus serostatus. Along with the roughly 670-subject first cohort, a separate validation cohort of over a hundred different subjects was used. High-throughput TCR immunosequencing, statistical association of individual TCRs with disease status, and machine learning were combined to predict cytomegalovirus infection status. To study patterns of TCR occurrence, a later analysis re-analyzed previously published TCR beta repertoires from under 750 donors and added high-resolution HLA genotyping. Rather than drawing on any new phenotypic data, the later analysis identified candidate immune exposures from TCR beta sequences and the way those sequences occurred across donors. To decide whether each TCR beta V gene segment behaved as functional or pseudogenic, an earlier analysis of some 540 of the donors relied on high-throughput TCR beta sequencing. Donor age, sex, ethnicity and CMV serostatus were compiled alongside the repertoire data. In a later genetic analysis, genome-wide SNP genotypes for about three fifths of the roughly 670 donors were used, and that subset was treated as a discovery cohort. Every repertoire in the discovery cohort had been generated on one and the same sequencing platform. Both class I and class II loci were covered by HLA typing, at four-digit resolution. The number of typed donors differed by locus: roughly 629-630 for A, B, C, DRB1 and DQB1; approximately 520 for DQA1; roughly 600 for DPA1; and some 470 for DPB1. Because of strong linkage in the cohort, a handful of DR-DQ haplotypes were treated as single units for association and clustering. On average, roughly 240,000 unique TCR beta nucleotide sequences were sequenced per donor among a few hundred genotyped donors of the cohort, with approximately 18% of those sequences being non-productive.

Libraries were prepared through the immunoSEQ multiplex PCR assay. For the multiplex PCR, a mixture combining 60 forward primers for TCR Vbeta segments and 13 reverse primers for TCR Jbeta segments was used. The CDR3 region of rearranged TCR beta genes was amplified from genomic DNA by a multiplex PCR assay. The amplified TCR beta libraries were sequenced on the Illumina HiSeq System as 87-base-pair reads. The original methods were these. Across the 700 or so repertoires, a later analysis counted approximately 75 million unique TCR beta chains, around 10 million of which were shared by at least two donors. Raw reads were error-corrected and collapsed into unique sequences by a nearest-neighbor algorithm in which closely related sequences were merged to remove PCR and sequencing errors. V, D and J gene segments were assigned by aligning CDR3 sequences to IMGT reference sequences. Each retained sequence needed at least a six-nucleotide match to both a V gene segment and a J gene segment. A rearrangement was called productive if the CDR3 had no stop codons and remained in frame with V and J, and every other rearrangement was called non-productive. CDR3 was defined by IMGT convention, running from the second conserved V-encoded cysteine to the conserved J-encoded phenylalanine. The earlier analysis of about 530 of the donors excluded any sequence lacking an unambiguous match to a single V gene segment. In an earlier analysis of roughly 500 of the donors, V segments were called functional above 56.7% productive rearrangements and were called segregating when the between-donor standard deviation exceeded 5%. A statistical classification framework was built for diagnosing cytomegalovirus status from the catalog of TCR beta chain sequences. In a later analysis, TCR nucleotide sequences were compared against IMGT/GENE-DB human TR gene sequences so that V and J genes could be assigned. The TCRdist pipeline was used in a later analysis to assign CDR3 sequences and most-parsimonious VDJ recombination scenarios. In a later analysis, each TCR beta chain was defined by its CDR3 amino acid sequence together with its V-gene family, and reads without a unique V-gene family were excluded. In a later analysis, 450 to 600 highly shared, low-generation-probability nucleotide sequences were removed to address suspected cross-contamination and a sequencing artifact. In a later analysis, a clonal expansion index was calculated for each public chain from normalized within-repertoire ranks of inferred template counts. A later analysis computed generation probabilities with a VDJ recombination model fitted to out-of-frame rearrangements, and checked the results against IGoR. In a later analysis, hypergeometric tests were used to score TCR-TCR, TCR-HLA and TCR-CMV co-occurrence, with a repertoire-size bias correction applied to TCR pairs. To estimate false discovery rates, a later analysis permuted the HLA or CMV assignments 20 times. In a later analysis, co-occurring TCRs were grouped using DBSCAN, and TCRdist sequence similarity was added for clustering within HLA-allele-positive subsets. Repertoires with fewer than 30,000 or more than 120,000 public chains, plus five repertoires with anomalous nucleotide sharing, were excluded from co-occurrence clustering. TCRdb stores this immuneACCESS table with in-frame sequences only. Part of the clones is absent; in the studies checked, under half of the shortfall reflects unresolved V genes, and no reason is known for the rest. V, J and clone size are taken as reported in that table, and D and trimming were inferred from the DNA itself. For this sample the table gives about 170,000 clones, of which less than 85% were detected only once. Together, the top ten hold 1% of the sample.

On the study overall, not on this receptor specifically: Correlated functional status among segregating V segments might reflect linkage disequilibrium, but an unknown experimental factor could not be ruled out. A further reported finding was that TCR beta sequences accurately predicted the HLA-A and HLA-B alleles for most subjects in the first cohort. Because the 87-base-pair reads could not distinguish some IMGT-functional V segments, including TRBV6-2 and TRBV6-3, those segments were excluded. Assigning TCR associations to individual alleles was difficult when HLA alleles, especially DR and DQ, strongly co-occurred. The cohort was sequenced for TCR beta chains only, and without alpha or paired-chain data the features that could be detected were limited. Compared with the 666-donor mean, donors in an Asian-associated ancestry cluster had fewer N-insertions in productive TCRs, according to a later genetic analysis. The classifier was reported to diagnose cytomegalovirus status with high specificity and sensitivity in both the original and validation cohorts. At a false discovery rate of 0.05, a later analysis linked fewer than 20,000 TCR beta sequences to specific HLA alleles. The earlier analysis of approximately 540 of the donors excluded approximately 15 rarely observed V segments, including chromosome 9 orphons, because counts were too low. Presence/absence analyses assumed roughly uniform sequencing depth across donors, an assumption that may not hold. Most TCR sequences were seen in very few donors, while some public TCRs were found in many individuals. A total of roughly 160 TCR beta chains were listed by the study as associated with cytomegalovirus. CMV serostatus was the only immune exposure information available for the cohort. V-gene and J-gene trimming of TCR beta chains was associated with a missense DCLRE1C variant in a later genetic analysis, and the association was replicated in an independent cohort. A cluster of highly shared sequence variants was judged likely to represent a technical artifact of the sequencing pipeline. Broadly in line with IMGT annotations, most TCR beta V segments showed up in productive rearrangements about 87% or about 30% of the time in an earlier analysis of approximately 600 of the donors. It was suggested by the authors that the approach could potentially be generalized to other disease states and immunological phenotypes. In vitro tests confirmed that a few of the cytomegalovirus-associated TCR beta chains recognize cytomegalovirus antigens. Most CMV-associated TCR beta chains appeared to be HLA-restricted in a later analysis, and the HLA associations seemed to be driven largely by CMV exposure. In a later analysis, the rate of TCR association differed among HLA loci, with DRB1 alleles having the most associated TCRs and HLA-C alleles having the fewest. Because HLA typing was unavailable for some donors at each locus, only the typed subset was used in association tests. A later analysis reported that several top co-occurrence clusters appeared linked to parvovirus B19, influenza, CMV and Epstein-Barr virus. In a later analysis, HLA-associated TCR beta chains were found to be more clonally expanded and to have lower generation probabilities than equally common non-associated chains.

The origin of this receptor is a boy under 10 years old in good health and CMV-seronegative. The material sequenced was PBMCs. The rearranged segments are TRBV7-2 and TRBJ2-1, with 9 central nucleotides matching TRBD2. CDR3 protein: CASSQVGGGVLGNEQFF. The nucleotides are TGTGCCAGCAGCCAGGTGGGCGGGGGGGTTCTTGGAAATGAGCAGTTCTTC.